The following is a TCR beta chain sequence with its context. The assay was immunoSEQ multiplex PCR, and TCRdb's table has in-frame clones only and misses some. The sample records hundreds of thousands of clones, roughly 91% being singletons. V lost 1 base and J 6 bases, leaving 7 bases between the germline ends. Germline assignment: CDR1 LGHNT and CDR2 FRNRAP. CDR3 length: 12 residues. The data derive from a study of blood T cell repertoires in COVID-19. The TCR originated in a woman in her thirties with acute or convalescent COVID-19. The J gene is TRBJ2-7, the V gene TRBV12-5, with D hard to call. Sequenced input: peripheral blood. The CDR3 bases are TGTGCTAGTGGTTTGGCCCTAAGCGAGCAGTACTTC. Translating it yields CASGLALSEQYF. The complete variable domain, with remaining parts taken from reference TRBV12-5 and TRBJ2-7, reads DARVTQTPRHKVTEMGQEVTMRCQPILGHNTVFWYRQTMMQGLELLAYFRNRAPLDDSGMPKDRFSAEMPDATLATLKIQPSEPRDSAVYFCASGLALSEQYFGPGTRLTVT.